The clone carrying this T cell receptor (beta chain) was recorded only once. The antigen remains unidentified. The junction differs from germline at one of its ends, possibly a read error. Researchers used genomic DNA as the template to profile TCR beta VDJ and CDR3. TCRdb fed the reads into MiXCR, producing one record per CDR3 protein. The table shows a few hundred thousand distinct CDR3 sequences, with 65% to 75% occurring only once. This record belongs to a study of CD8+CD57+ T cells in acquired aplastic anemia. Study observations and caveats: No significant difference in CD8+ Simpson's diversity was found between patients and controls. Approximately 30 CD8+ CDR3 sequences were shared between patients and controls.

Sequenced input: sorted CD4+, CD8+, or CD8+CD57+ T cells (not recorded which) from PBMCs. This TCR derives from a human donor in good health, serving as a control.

CDR3 nucleotides: TGCGCCAGCACCGAGTCGGGAGGGCACCTCTGTGACACTGAAGCTTTCTTT. Amino acid sequence: CASTESGGHLCDTEAFF. The chain employs TRBV19 and TRBJ1-1, with D unresolved. The CDR3 has 17 residues. Germline V gene sequence: CDR1 LNHDA, CDR2 SQIVND (reference sequence).